Each of the 27 T cell receptor beta chains below was sequenced from the same sample in a study of blood T cell repertoires in COVID-19. This table comes from immunoSEQ multiplex PCR, and its TCRdb copy is limited to in-frame clones, with some not included. The sample yields 110,000 to 150,000 clones, 75% to 85% seen once. Source material: peripheral blood. The receptor source for this set is a woman of 80 years or more with acute or convalescent COVID-19.

The chain joins TRBV2 to TRBJ2-7; possible D gene TRBD2, 6 bases. Germline V gene lookup returns CDR1 SNHLY and CDR2 FYNNEI. The V end lost 7 bases, the J end lost 0 bases, and 13 bases lay between the germline ends. The CDR3 sequence is 14 residues long. The CDR3 is CASTRDSNSYEQYF. As DNA, the CDR3 is TGTGCCAGCACCCGGGACTCGAACTCCTACGAGCAGTACTTC.

This clone was found once. The gene calls are TRBV28 and TRBJ2-1; 8 bases map to TRBD1. Losses at the gene ends were 6 bases for V and 2 bases for J; bases not matched to a gene: 6. Per the germline V gene, CDR1 is MDHEN and CDR2 is SYDVKM. The CDR3 has 15 residues. The chain's CDR3 is CASSQPGQAYNEQFF. The CDR3 DNA follows: TGTGCCAGCAGCCAACCGGGACAGGCCTACAATGAGCAGTTCTTC.

The rearrangement links TRBV24-1 to TRBJ1-2, with 8 bases lining up with TRBD1. The CDR3 extends over 14 amino acids. CDR1 and CDR2 (germline): KGHDR, SFDVKD. J was trimmed by 6 bases and V by 6 bases; bases with no gene match: 8. The CDR3 DNA reads as TGTGCCACCAGTTTCGAGACAGGGGAGGATGGCTACACCTTC. It translates to CATSFETGEDGYTF.

V gene TRBV28 combines with J gene TRBJ1-2; the D is unclear. Between the trimmed V and J ends, which lost 5 bases and 4 bases, there was a span of 11 bases. The germline V gene has CDR1 MDHEN and CDR2 SYDVKM. This CDR3 contains 13 residues. The CDR3 sequence is CASSQQILYGYTF. CDR3 in DNA: TGTGCCAGCAGTCAACAGATTCTCTATGGCTACACCTTC.

The V call is TRBV5-8, the J call TRBJ2-7; the match to TRBD2 covers 13 bases. V was pared by 4 bases and J by 5 bases, with 15 bases of the junction left unmatched. The CDR3 consists of 18 residues. Per the germline V gene, CDR1 is SGHTS and CDR2 is YDEGEE. The CDR3 sequence is CASSPDRTSGSPRNEQYF. The CDR3 region has the DNA TGTGCCAGCAGCCCTGATAGGACTAGCGGGAGCCCTCGGAACGAGCAGTACTTC.

This rearrangement joins TRBV27 to TRBJ1-2; a possible D gene is TRBD1 (5 bases). Deletions cut 3 bases from V and 6 bases from J, with 11 bases between. Germline-derived CDR1 and CDR2 are MNHEY and SMNVEV (reference sequence). This CDR3 has 13 amino acids. The CDR3 loop reads CASSFGTLDGYTF. The DNA for the CDR3 is TGTGCCAGCAGTTTCGGGACTCTGGATGGCTACACCTTC.

The V gene is TRBV27, the J gene TRBJ1-4, with D possibly being TRBD1 (5 bases). From germline, CDR1 is MNHEY and CDR2 SMNVEV (reference sequence). CDR3 length: 14 residues. Trimming stripped 6 bases from V and 3 bases from J, with 11 bases between. In DNA form, the CDR3 reads TGTGCCAGCAGCTTACGGGACTCTAATGAAAAACTGTTTTTT. Amino acid sequence: CASSLRDSNEKLFF.

The count of this clone is one. This rearrangement joins TRBV28 to TRBJ2-5, with 9 bases aligning to TRBD1. This CDR3 contains 15 residues. In germline, CDR1 is MDHEN, CDR2 SYDVKM. V shed 6 bases and J 2 bases; nucleotides not matched to a gene: 7. The CDR3 nucleotides are TGTGCCAGCAGGGGGTTGGGGACAGGGCAAGAGACCCAGTACTTC. Translated: CASRGLGTGQETQYF. The whole variable domain, remainder taken from reference TRBV28 and TRBJ2-5, is DVKVTQSSRYLVKRTGEKVFLECVQDMDHENMFWYRQDPGLGLRLIYFSYDVKMKEKGDIPEGYSVSREKKERFSLILESASTNQTSMYLCASRGLGTGQETQYFGPGTRLLVL.

The rearrangement links TRBV6-5 to TRBJ2-1; TRBD2 matches 8 bases. Losses at the gene ends were 10 bases for V and 4 bases for J; bases not matched to a gene: 12. The CDR3 length is 15 residues. Germline V gene sequence: CDR1 MNHEY, CDR2 SVGAGI. The CDR3 bases are TGTGCCACCGCTCGGTCCGGGACTAGATACAATGAGCAGTTCTTC. Its protein product is CATARSGTRYNEQFF.

The chain joins TRBV10-3 to TRBJ2-7; D ambiguous. Trimming removed 6 bases from V and 3 bases from J, with 18 bases in between. Germline CDR1 is ENHRY and CDR2 is SYGVKD. The CDR3 has 15 residues. CDR3 nucleotides: TGTGCCATCAGCCGAAGACAAGGTCCACTCTACGAGCAGTACTTC. Translating gives CAISRRQGPLYEQYF.

The chain links TRBV7-3 to TRBJ2-6; D ambiguous. V was cut by 2 bases and J by 0 bases, with 14 bases left in between. This CDR3 contains 18 residues. Germline values: CDR1 SGHTA, CDR2 FQGTGA. CDR3 residues: CASSLGWSSDSGANVLTF. The DNA for the CDR3 is TGTGCCAGCAGCTTAGGTTGGTCCAGTGACTCTGGGGCCAACGTCCTGACTTTC.

CDR3 amino acids: CASSKLGQGLEQYF. In DNA form, the CDR3 reads TGTGCCAGCAGCAAACTGGGACAGGGTCTCGAGCAGTACTTC. The gene calls are TRBV5-6 and TRBJ2-7; 9 nucleotides line up with TRBD1. With V trimmed by 4 bases and J by 6 bases, 8 bases remained unmatched. In germline, CDR1 is SGHDT, CDR2 YYEEEE. The CDR3 extends over 14 amino acids.

The chain recombines TRBV28 with TRBJ2-3; TRBD2 matches 13 bases. Germline assignment: CDR1 MDHEN and CDR2 SYDVKM. The J segment lost 5 bases and the V segment lost 3 bases, leaving 8 bases of the junction unmatched. This CDR3 has 17 amino acids. The CDR3, as DNA: TGTGCCAGCAGTTTGGTACTAGCGGGAGGGCTCCAAGATACGCAGTATTTT. Translated: CASSLVLAGGLQDTQYF.

J is TRBJ2-7 and V is TRBV9; D perhaps matches TRBD2 (5 bases). CDR1 is SGDLS, CDR2 YYNGEE, per germline. There are 14 residues in the CDR3. V was clipped by 4 bases and J by 2 bases, with 13 bases between them. In DNA, the CDR3 is TGTGCCAGCAGCCCCGACTTGGGAGCCTACGAGCAGTACTTC. This translates into CASSPDLGAYEQYF.

V usage is TRBV27 and J usage is TRBJ2-2; tentatively, D is TRBD2 (5 bases). V lost 1 base and J 5 bases, leaving 11 bases between the germline ends. Germline V gene data show CDR1 as MNHEY and CDR2 as SMNVEV (reference sequence). This CDR3 is 15 amino acids long. The CDR3 is CASSLWGVGTGELFF. CDR3 DNA sequence: TGTGCCAGCAGTTTATGGGGAGTTGGGACCGGGGAGCTGTTTTTT.

The table lists this clone with a count of one. V gene TRBV3-1 (or the pseudogene TRBV3-2) combines with J gene TRBJ1-1; a weak D match, TRBD1 (5 bases). The CDR3 is 15 amino acids. Germline CDR1 is LGHDT and CDR2 is YNNKEL (reference sequence). Between the trimmed V and J ends, which lost 1 base and 1 base, there was a span of 10 bases. The CDR3 reads CASSQGYGGNTEAFF. CDR3 nucleotides: TGTGCCAGCAGCCAAGGTTACGGGGGGAACACTGAAGCTTTCTTT.

This sequence joins TRBV5-6 and TRBJ1-1; D gene uncertain. CDR3 size: 13 residues. Deletions cut 1 base from V and 2 bases from J, with 6 bases between. CDR1 and CDR2 (germline): SGHDT, YYEEEE. CDR3 sequence (DNA): TGTGCCAGCAGCTTGCCCAGTAACACTGAAGCTTTCTTT. Translated: CASSLPSNTEAFF.

This sequence joins TRBV4-1 and TRBJ1-1; 9 bases fit TRBD1. This CDR3 spans 15 amino acids. The V segment lost 1 base and the J segment 1 base; nucleotides outside the gene matches: 1. CDR1 is MGHRA, CDR2 YSYEKL, per germline. CDR3 nucleotides: TGCGCCAGCAGCCAAGGGGGACAGGGGAACACTGAAGCTTTCTTT. It is translated as CASSQGGQGNTEAFF.

This clone was found a few times. The J gene is TRBJ2-1, the V gene TRBV7-9; the D is unclear. Germline CDR1 reads SEHNR; CDR2 reads FQNEAQ (reference sequence). The V end lost 2 bases, the J end lost 0 bases, and 11 bases lay between the germline ends. The CDR3 is made up of 16 amino acids. CDR3 loop: CASSLNPRSSYNEQFF. The DNA of the CDR3 is TGTGCCAGCAGCTTAAATCCTAGATCCTCCTACAATGAGCAGTTCTTC.

CDR3 DNA: TGTGCCAGCAGTTGGGACAGCGCCTACGAGCAGTACTTC. Its protein product is CASSWDSAYEQYF. The genes are TRBV6-5 and TRBJ2-7, with 7 bases aligning to TRBD1. This CDR3 contains 13 residues. The ends lost 4 bases at V and 2 bases at J; junction bases unmatched: 2. The germline CDR1 and CDR2 sequences are MNHEY and SVGAGI.

The chain employs TRBV10-3 and TRBJ2-1; 9 nucleotides align to TRBD2. V was pared by 2 bases and J by 3 bases, with 5 bases of the junction left unmatched. CDR3 length: 16 residues. Germline CDR1 ENHRY, CDR2 SYGVKD. The chain's CDR3 is CAISEPSGRSYNEQFF. The CDR3 DNA reads TGTGCCATCAGTGAGCCAAGCGGGAGGAGCTACAATGAGCAGTTCTTC.

The chain combines TRBV28 with TRBJ2-7; tentatively, D is TRBD1 (6 bases). This CDR3 spans 15 amino acids. Germline V gene data show CDR1 as MDHEN and CDR2 as SYDVKM. Trimming left V 5 bases short and J 2 bases short, with 16 bases between. The CDR3 DNA reads TGTGCCAGCAGTCACGGGGACATAAGTGCCTACGAGCAGTACTTC. It yields the protein CASSHGDISAYEQYF.

J is TRBJ1-3 and V is TRBV5-1, with TRBD1 identical over 9 bases. This CDR3 region has 16 residues. V lost 4 bases to trimming and J lost 0 bases; unmatched junction nucleotides: 5. Germline lookup yields CDR1 SGHRS and CDR2 YFSETQ. Here the CDR3 reads CASSAGTGISGNTIYF. The DNA of the CDR3 is TGCGCCAGCAGCGCCGGGACAGGGATCTCTGGAAACACCATATATTTT.

V usage is TRBV27 and J usage is TRBJ2-1; D not resolved. Trimming left V 0 bases short and J 8 bases short, with 8 bases between. The germline gives CDR1 MNHEY, CDR2 SMNVEV (reference sequence). The CDR3 covers 13 residues. As DNA, the CDR3 is TGTGCCAGCAGTTTATCGAGCCCGGATGAGCAGTTCTTC. Translation: CASSLSSPDEQFF.

V gene TRBV6-5 combines with J gene TRBJ1-4, with no clear D. The germline V gene has CDR1 MNHEY and CDR2 SVGAGI. There are 14 residues in the CDR3. V was shortened by 5 bases and J by 7 bases, with 14 bases between the two germline ends. The CDR3 protein is CASSTSEGGEKLFF. For the CDR3, the DNA is TGTGCCAGCAGTACCTCCGAGGGCGGTGAAAAACTGTTTTTT.

V and J are TRBV5-1 and TRBJ2-1; weak D call: TRBD2 (5 bases). The germline V and J ends were trimmed by 7 bases and 0 bases, with 14 bases remaining between them. The CDR3 runs to 15 residues. Per the germline V gene, CDR1 is SGHRS and CDR2 is YFSETQ. CDR3 loop: CASHHGVYSYNEQFF. CDR3 DNA: TGCGCCAGCCACCACGGGGTCTACTCCTACAATGAGCAGTTCTTC.

This clone has only a few counts. The chain carries TRBV14 and TRBJ1-1; no reliable D call. The CDR3 covers 13 residues. V was trimmed by 6 bases and J by 2 bases, leaving 10 bases between them. Germline lookup yields CDR1 SGHDN and CDR2 FVKESK. The CDR3, as DNA: TGTGCCAGCAGATTACTACTAAACACTGAAGCTTTCTTT. Protein sequence: CASRLLLNTEAFF.